This passage covers 28 T cell receptor beta chains from one sample sequenced in a study of blood T cell repertoires in COVID-19. Using immunoSEQ multiplex PCR, the repertoire was profiled, and TCRdb retains in-frame clones only, with some absent. The table includes roughly 670,000 clones, around 89% detected once. The sample taken for sequencing was peripheral blood. The receptors were gathered from a woman aged 18 to 35 with acute or convalescent COVID-19.

This chain joins TRBV4-3 and TRBJ2-7; tentative D call: TRBD1 (6 bases). This CDR3 has 15 amino acids. V was clipped by 0 bases and J by 3 bases, with 12 bases between them. Looked up from germline, CDR1 is LGHNA and CDR2 is YSLEER. The CDR3 coding sequence is TGCGCCAGCAGCCAAGAAGTACAGGGATTCTACGAGCAGTACTTC. Translated: CASSQEVQGFYEQYF.

The gene calls are TRBV5-4 and TRBJ2-1, with D perhaps TRBD2 (5 bases). Per germline, CDR1 SGHNT and CDR2 YYREEE (reference sequence). This CDR3 is built from 16 residues. Trimming took 0 bases from V and 3 from J, leaving 13 bases between them. The chain's CDR3 is CASSLAERADYNEQFF. As DNA, the CDR3 is TGTGCCAGCAGCTTGGCCGAGAGGGCTGACTACAATGAGCAGTTCTTC. Filled out from reference TRBV5-4 and TRBJ2-1, the complete variable domain reads ETGVTQSPTHLIKTRGQQVTLRCSSQSGHNTVSWYQQALGQGPQFIFQYYREEENGRGNFPPRFSGLQFPNYSSELNVNALELDDSALYLCASSLAERADYNEQFFGPGTRLTVL.

The gene calls are TRBV6-5 and TRBJ2-7; D not resolved. In germline, CDR1 is MNHEY, CDR2 SVGAGI. This CDR3 has 14 residues. Trimming left V 0 bases short and J 4 bases short, with 10 bases between. The CDR3 spells CASSYSRVTYEQYF. CDR3 nucleotide sequence: TGTGCCAGCAGTTACTCGAGAGTGACTTACGAGCAGTACTTC.

The chain couples TRBV21-1 to TRBJ2-1; the table's D gene call, TRBD2, was not cross checked with the DNA. TRBV21-1 is a documented pseudogene. This CDR3 has 19 residues. CDR3 in DNA: TGTGCCAGCAGCAGGACTAGCGGGGGGTCCAAAAGCTCCTACAATGAGCAGTTCTTC. Amino acid sequence: CASSRTSGGSKSSYNEQFF.

Worth noting for this clone: The same CDR3 arises from other DNA sequences in this sample as well. V gene TRBV7-3 combines with J gene TRBJ2-3, with D possibly TRBD1 on 6 matching bases. Germline assignment: CDR1 SGHTA and CDR2 FQGTGA. Deletions cut 3 bases from V and 3 bases from J, with 7 bases between. The CDR3 is 13 amino acids. The CDR3 DNA is TGTGCCAGCAGCTTCACAGGGACAGATACGCAGTATTTT. It yields the protein CASSFTGTDTQYF.

V gene TRBV25-1 combines with J gene TRBJ1-2; 9 positions match TRBD1. The CDR3 has 14 amino acids. V shed 6 bases and J 7 bases; nucleotides not matched to a gene: 9. The germline CDR1 and CDR2 sequences are MGHDK and SYGVNS. CDR3 sequence: CASSLQGAGIGYTF. CDR3 bases: TGTGCCAGCAGCTTACAGGGGGCGGGTATTGGCTACACCTTC.

This rearrangement joins TRBV7-9 to TRBJ1-1; 7 nucleotides align to TRBD1. This CDR3 contains 15 residues. CDR1 is SEHNR and CDR2 is FQNEAQ in the germline V gene (reference sequence). Germline trimming cut 3 bases from V and 0 bases from J; bases unmatched to any gene: 4. The chain's CDR3 is CASSFQTGLNTEAFF. CDR3 bases: TGTGCCAGCAGCTTCCAGACAGGGCTGAACACTGAAGCTTTCTTT.

The rearrangement joins TRBV11-2 to TRBJ1-3, with a weak D call TRBD1 (6 bases). This CDR3 is 17 amino acids long. The germline CDR1 and CDR2 sequences are SGHAT and FQNNGV. V lost 5 bases to trimming and J lost 2 bases, with 19 bases between them. In nucleotides, the CDR3 is TGTGCCAGCAGCGCCCAACAGGGCGGGTTCCCTGGAAACACCATATATTTT. It encodes CASSAQQGGFPGNTIYF.

The chain employs TRBV5-1 and TRBJ1-1, with D perhaps matching TRBD1 (6 bases). Looked up from germline, CDR1 is SGHRS and CDR2 is YFSETQ. CDR3 length: 14 amino acids. V lost 6 bases, J lost 4 bases, and 16 bases lay in between. CDR3 bases: TGCGCCAGCACCTCCGGGGGGCTTGGCACTGAAGCTTTCTTT. Translating gives CASTSGGLGTEAFF. Full variable domain (outside the CDR3, taken from reference TRBV5-1 and TRBJ1-1): KAGVTQTPRYLIKTRGQQVTLSCSPISGHRSVSWYQQTPGQGLQFLFEYFSETQRNKGNFPGRFSGRQFSNSRSEMNVSTLELGDSALYLCASTSGGLGTEAFFGQGTRLTVV.

The genes are TRBV7-2 and TRBJ2-2; 11 bases agree with TRBD2. The junction had 3 bases not matched to a gene; V was cut back by 2 bases and J by 7 bases. The CDR3 is made up of 15 amino acids. Germline loops: CDR1 SGHTA, CDR2 FQGNSA. The CDR3 spells CASSLLAGGGGELFF. CDR3 in DNA: TGTGCCAGCAGCTTACTAGCGGGGGGAGGCGGGGAGCTGTTTTTT.

V and J are TRBV6-5 and TRBJ1-1; no firm D call. This CDR3 has 12 residues. Germline assignment: CDR1 MNHEY and CDR2 SVGAGI. V lost 6 bases to trimming and J lost 0 bases, with 5 bases between them. The CDR3 region is CASRRMNTEAFF. The DNA of the CDR3 is TGTGCCAGCAGGCGCATGAACACTGAAGCTTTCTTT.

This chain joins TRBV25-1 and TRBJ1-2; weak D call: TRBD1 (6 bases). Germline V lookup: CDR1 MGHDK, CDR2 SYGVNS. CDR3 length equals 15 residues. Deletions cut 4 bases from V and 4 bases from J, with 16 bases between. The chain's CDR3 is CASSGQGQAPYGYTF. The CDR3 nucleotides are TGTGCCAGCAGTGGTCAGGGGCAAGCGCCCTATGGCTACACCTTC.

CDR3 DNA: TGTGCCAGCAGCTTACCGAACGGGACAGGGTCCCCCTACGAGCAGTACTTC. Encoded protein: CASSLPNGTGSPYEQYF. The rearrangement uses TRBV7-8 and TRBJ2-7; 9 bases agree with TRBD1. This CDR3 is 17 amino acids long. V shed 2 bases and J 2 bases; nucleotides not matched to a gene: 10. Germline CDR1 reads SGHVS; CDR2 reads FQNEAQ.

CDR3 amino acids: CSVTTAGGYTF. The DNA for the CDR3 is TGCAGCGTGACAACCGCGGGTGGCTACACCTTC. The chain has TRBV29-1 and TRBJ1-2, with no clear D. With 6 bases removed from V and 7 bases from J, the gap between germline ends came to 12 bases. The CDR3 is made up of 11 amino acids. Germline V gene sequence: CDR1 SQVTM, CDR2 ANQGSEA. Full variable domain (outside the CDR3, taken from reference TRBV29-1 and TRBJ1-2): SAVISQKPSRDICQRGTSLTIQCQVDSQVTMMFWYRQQPGQSLTLIATANQGSEATYESGFVIDKFPISRPNLTFSTLTVSNMSPEDSSIYLCSVTTAGGYTFGSGTRLTVV.

The V call is TRBV6-4, the J call TRBJ1-3; TRBD1 might be the D (5 bases). CDR3 length: 16 amino acids. Trimming cost V 3 bases and J 1 base, with 13 bases left between them. The germline V gene encodes CDR1 MRHNA and CDR2 SNTAGT. The DNA for the CDR3 is TGTGCCAGCAGTGAGTTGTCCAGGGAATCTGGAAACACCATATATTTT. This translates into CASSELSRESGNTIYF.

V usage is TRBV19 and J usage is TRBJ1-2, with TRBD1 matching over 8 bases. The junction had 6 bases not matched to a gene; V was cut back by 5 bases and J by 1 base. The CDR3 sequence is 15 residues long. Germline CDR1 LNHDA, CDR2 SQIVND (reference sequence). CDR3 protein: CASSADTGGNYGYTF. The CDR3 DNA is TGTGCCAGTAGTGCCGACACAGGGGGTAACTATGGCTACACCTTC.

The chain has TRBV12-3 or TRBV12-4 and TRBJ2-2; perhaps TRBD1 as D (5 bases). CDR3 length: 12 amino acids. The V end lost 6 bases, the J end lost 3 bases, and 5 bases lay between the germline ends. This CDR3 is CASRGDTGELFF. CDR3 coding DNA: TGTGCCAGCAGAGGGGACACCGGGGAGCTGTTTTTT.

Worth noting for this clone: Other DNA sequences in the same sample also yield this CDR3. This rearrangement joins TRBV12-3 or TRBV12-4 to TRBJ1-5; the match to TRBD1 covers 7 bases. The V and J ends lost 2 bases and 7 bases, in that order; junction bases with no gene match: 2. The CDR3 is made up of 13 amino acids. The CDR3 spells CASSLTGDQPQHF. As DNA, the CDR3 is TGTGCCAGCAGTTTAACAGGGGACCAGCCCCAGCATTTT.

This clone was picked up one time. The chain uses TRBV12-5 and TRBJ2-7; TRBD1 matches at 9 bases. With V trimmed by 4 bases and J by 1 base, 5 bases remained unmatched. Germline loops: CDR1 LGHNT, CDR2 FRNRAP. The CDR3 totals 15 residues. This CDR3 is CASGYGTGLSYEQYF. Here the CDR3 DNA reads TGTGCTAGTGGTTATGGGACAGGGTTGTCCTACGAGCAGTACTTC.

The chain has TRBV6-6 and TRBJ1-2; no clear D gene. Looked up from germline, CDR1 is MNHNY and CDR2 is SVGAGI (reference sequence). This CDR3 is 15 amino acids long. Trimming pared 4 bases from V and 4 bases from J, leaving 16 bases between. The CDR3 spells CASSSTGSPRYGYTF. DNA for the CDR3: TGTGCCAGCAGTTCAACCGGGTCACCGCGCTATGGCTACACCTTC.

This chain joins TRBV28 and TRBJ1-4, with D perhaps matching TRBD1 (5 bases). Trimming pared 6 bases from V and 6 bases from J, leaving 11 bases between. Germline V gene sequence: CDR1 MDHEN, CDR2 SYDVKM. The length of the CDR3 is 13 residues. The CDR3 sequence: CASSPGGDEKLFF. The CDR3, as DNA: TGTGCCAGCAGCCCCGGGGGGGATGAAAAACTGTTTTTT.

CDR3 loop: CASSQQAGGLYEQYF. The CDR3 coding sequence is TGCGCCAGCAGCCAGCAAGCGGGGGGACTCTACGAGCAGTACTTC. The chain uses TRBV4-1 and TRBJ2-7, with 9 bases that match TRBD2. Per the germline V gene, CDR1 is MGHRA and CDR2 is YSYEKL. There are 15 residues in the CDR3. Unmatched junction bases numbered 6, after V lost 3 bases and J lost 3 bases.

V usage is TRBV5-8 and J usage is TRBJ2-3, with D maybe TRBD1 (7 bases). The V and J ends lost 0 bases and 9 bases respectively, with 23 bases between them. The CDR3 is 17 residues long. Per germline, CDR1 SGHTS and CDR2 YDEGEE. The CDR3 reads CASSLGLGPGGFYTQYF. CDR3 bases: TGTGCCAGCAGCTTGGGGTTGGGGCCAGGGGGGTTTTACACGCAGTATTTT.

This sequence joins TRBV5-1 and TRBJ1-2; tentatively, D is TRBD1 (6 bases). Trimming removed 4 bases at V and 6 bases at J, with 13 bases between. The CDR3 has 13 amino acids. Per germline, CDR1 SGHRS and CDR2 YFSETQ. The CDR3, as DNA: TGCGCCAGCAGCGTCAACAGGGCTGATGGCTACACCTTC. Its protein product is CASSVNRADGYTF.

The gene calls are TRBV4-3 and TRBJ2-2; TRBD2 matches at 12 bases. V dropped 0 bases and J dropped 3; count of bases not matched to a gene: 5. The CDR3 loop spans 18 amino acids. Germline V gives CDR1 LGHNA, CDR2 YSLEER. Written as DNA, the CDR3 is TGCGCCAGCAGCCAAGAAGCTAGCGGGGGGGCCTACACCGGGGAGCTGTTTTTT. The encoded protein is CASSQEASGGAYTGELFF.

The rearrangement links TRBV5-1 to TRBJ1-5; D gene ambiguous. This CDR3 spans 15 amino acids. V lost 0 bases and J 6 bases, leaving 13 bases between the germline ends. Germline values: CDR1 SGHRS, CDR2 YFSETQ. CDR3 in amino acids: CASSLGPLRVQPQHF. DNA of the CDR3: TGCGCCAGCAGCTTGGGCCCCCTCCGGGTTCAGCCCCAGCATTTT.

This clone was observed once. The chain has TRBV29-1 and TRBJ1-2; D remains unclear. CDR1 is SQVTM and CDR2 is ANQGSEA in the germline V gene. The CDR3 is 11 amino acids. The V end was cut by 7 bases, the J end by 4 bases, with 10 bases between. CDR3 sequence reads: CSDAGIYGYTF. The CDR3 DNA reads as TGCAGCGATGCCGGTATCTATGGCTACACCTTC.

CDR3: CAWSGQFSEQYF. The CDR3 coding sequence is TGTGCCTGGAGTGGACAGTTCTCCGAGCAGTACTTC. The chain employs TRBV30 and TRBJ2-7; possibly TRBD1 for D (5 bases). The germline V and J ends were trimmed by 1 base and 6 bases, with 10 bases remaining between them. CDR1 is GTSNPN, CDR2 SVGIG, per germline (reference sequence). The CDR3 runs to 12 residues.